The T cell receptor (beta chain) described here comes from a study of cytomegalovirus exposure and HLA in healthy donors. In the study overall: A prior study identified 120 million or so unique TCR beta sequences from 190 million or so T cells.

Trimming removed 5 bases from V and 2 bases from J; junction bases left unmatched: 8. The germline gives CDR1 SGHKS, CDR2 YYEKEE (reference sequence). The CDR3 runs to 15 residues. Comment on this clone: Its target is unknown.

Use of 60 Vbeta and 13 Jbeta primers characterized the PCR. In the source study's methods: Unique TCR beta chains numbered around 80 million in a later analysis, with around 10 million shared. The protocol was immunoSEQ multiplex PCR, while the TCRdb copy is restricted to in-frame clones and leaves out a portion. V, J and clone size are taken as reported in that table, and D and trimming were inferred from the DNA itself. The sample carries 100,000 to 150,000 clones, approximately 80% recorded once. Study outcomes and limitations: In a later analysis, at a false discovery rate of 0.05, roughly 17,000 TCR beta sequences matched HLA alleles. An analysis was carried out later, and it reportedly showed fewer N-insertions in an Asian-associated ancestry cluster than the approximately 700-donor mean.

The sequence derives from a male donor in good health and CMV-seropositive. The sequencing input was PBMCs. The chain combines TRBV5-5 with TRBJ2-7; 9 positions match TRBD1. This CDR3 is CASRSTGTGTYEQYF. DNA of the CDR3: TGTGCCAGCAGGTCCACCGGGACAGGGACCTACGAGCAGTACTTC.